This T cell receptor (beta chain) came from a study of control samples from healthy donors and cancer patients. Using immunoSEQ multiplex PCR, the repertoire was profiled, and TCRdb retains in-frame clones only, with some absent. Of 150,000 to 200,000 clones detected, over 85% appear once; the ten largest clones hold more than 1.1%. This clonotype originated in a man between 18 and 35 years old in good health. Input material: blood.

The CDR3, as DNA: TGTGCCAGCAGTTTTACCGGGACGGGGGTAGGGGAGCTGTTTTTT. Translating gives CASSFTGTGVGELFF. This rearrangement joins TRBV11-2 to TRBJ2-2; possible D gene TRBD2, 6 bases. CDR1 and CDR2 from the germline V gene are SGHAT and FQNNGV. Trimming removed 6 bases at V and 8 bases at J, with 19 bases between. CDR3 length: 15 residues.